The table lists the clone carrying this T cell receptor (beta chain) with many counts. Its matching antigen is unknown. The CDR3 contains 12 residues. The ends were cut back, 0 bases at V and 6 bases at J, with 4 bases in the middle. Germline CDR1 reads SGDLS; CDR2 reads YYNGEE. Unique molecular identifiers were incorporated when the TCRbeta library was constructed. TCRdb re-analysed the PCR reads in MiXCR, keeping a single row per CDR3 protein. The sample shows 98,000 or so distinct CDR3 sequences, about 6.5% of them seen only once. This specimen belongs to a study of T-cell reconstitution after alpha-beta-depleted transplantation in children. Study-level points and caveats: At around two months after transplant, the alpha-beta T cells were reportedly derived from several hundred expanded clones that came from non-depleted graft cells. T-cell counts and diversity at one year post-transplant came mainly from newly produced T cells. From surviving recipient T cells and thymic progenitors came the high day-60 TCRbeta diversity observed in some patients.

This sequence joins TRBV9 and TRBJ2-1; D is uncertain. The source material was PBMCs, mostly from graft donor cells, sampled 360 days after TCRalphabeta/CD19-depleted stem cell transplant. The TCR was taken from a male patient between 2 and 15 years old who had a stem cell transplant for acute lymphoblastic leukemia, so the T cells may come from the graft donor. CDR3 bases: TGTGCCAGCAGCGTAGCTCCCAATGAGCAGTTCTTC. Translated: CASSVAPNEQFF.